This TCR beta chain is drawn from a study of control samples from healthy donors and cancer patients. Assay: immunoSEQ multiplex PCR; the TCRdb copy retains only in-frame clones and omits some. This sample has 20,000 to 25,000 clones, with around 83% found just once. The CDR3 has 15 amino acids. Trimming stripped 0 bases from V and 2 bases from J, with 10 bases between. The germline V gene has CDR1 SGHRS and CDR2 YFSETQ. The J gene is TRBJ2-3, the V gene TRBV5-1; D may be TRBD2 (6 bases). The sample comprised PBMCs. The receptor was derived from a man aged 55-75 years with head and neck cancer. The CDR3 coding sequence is TGCGCCAGCAGCTTGGGAGCGGACTACACAGATACGCAGTATTTT. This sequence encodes CASSLGADYTDTQYF.